This T cell receptor beta chain derives from a study of blood T cell repertoires in COVID-19. V was pared by 5 bases and J by 2 bases, with 10 bases of the junction left unmatched. In germline, CDR1 is MDHEN, CDR2 SYDVKM. The CDR3 extends over 18 amino acids. Assay used: immunoSEQ multiplex PCR; TCRdb lists only in-frame clones, some missing. Counted here are about 130,000 clones, around 80% occurring once; the ten biggest clones make up under 14%. The source of this sequence is a human donor in a cohort sampled during active COVID-19. Sequencing was carried out using peripheral blood. The rearrangement joins TRBV28 to TRBJ2-5; TRBD2 agrees at 14 bases. The CDR3 DNA is TGTGCCAGCAGTGGCCGGACTAGCGGGGGGACCATACAAGAGACCCAGTACTTC. Protein product: CASSGRTSGGTIQETQYF.